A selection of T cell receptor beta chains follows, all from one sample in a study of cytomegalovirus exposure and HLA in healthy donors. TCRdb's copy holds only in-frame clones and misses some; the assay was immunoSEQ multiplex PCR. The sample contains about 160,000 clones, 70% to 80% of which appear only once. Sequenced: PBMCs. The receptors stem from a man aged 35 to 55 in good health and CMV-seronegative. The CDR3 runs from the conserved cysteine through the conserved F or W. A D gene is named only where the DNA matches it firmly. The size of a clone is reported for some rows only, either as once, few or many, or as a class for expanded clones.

CDR3aa: CAISGTGTGTSYGYTF
CDR3nt: TGTGCCATCAGTGGGACCGGGACAGGGACATCCTATGGCTACACCTTC
v_gene: TRBV10-3
j_gene: TRBJ1-2
d_gene: TRBD1
abundance: .

CDR3aa: CASSLLAEGMREQYF
CDR3nt: TGTGCCAGCAGTTTATTAGCGGAGGGAATGCGGGAGCAGTACTTC
v_gene: TRBV27
j_gene: TRBJ2-7
d_gene: .
abundance: .

CDR3aa: CASSLIGLAGQYEQFF
CDR3nt: TGTGCCAGCAGCTTGATTGGACTAGCGGGACAGTATGAGCAGTTCTTC
v_gene: TRBV5-4
j_gene: TRBJ2-1
d_gene: TRBD2
abundance: few

CDR3aa: CATRRLAGQYEQYF
CDR3nt: TGTGCCACCCGTCGACTAGCGGGACAGTACGAGCAGTACTTC
v_gene: TRBV28
j_gene: TRBJ2-7
d_gene: TRBD2
abundance: .

CDR3aa: CASSYLSGRRYNEQFF
CDR3nt: TGTGCCAGCAGTTACCTTAGCGGGAGGAGGTACAATGAGCAGTTCTTC
v_gene: TRBV6-5
j_gene: TRBJ2-1
d_gene: TRBD2
abundance: .

CDR3aa: CAWSVRDRGVFVKNIQYF
CDR3nt: TGTGCCTGGAGTGTACGGGACAGGGGCGTTTTTGTCAAAAACATTCAGTACTTC
v_gene: TRBV30
j_gene: TRBJ2-4
d_gene: TRBD1
abundance: once

CDR3aa: CAISAGGRYNEQFF
CDR3nt: TGTGCCATCTCAGCCGGGGGGCGATACAATGAGCAGTTCTTC
v_gene: TRBV12-1
j_gene: TRBJ2-1
d_gene: .
abundance: once

CDR3aa: CASSLAGQPYEQYF
CDR3nt: TGTGCCAGCAGCTTAGCTGGACAGCCATACGAGCAGTACTTC
v_gene: TRBV7-2
j_gene: TRBJ2-7
d_gene: .
abundance: .

CDR3aa: CASSLGIGFGTGSNEQYF
CDR3nt: TGCGCCAGCAGCTTGGGGATAGGGTTCGGGACAGGCTCGAACGAGCAGTACTTC
v_gene: TRBV5-1
j_gene: TRBJ2-7
d_gene: TRBD1
abundance: .

CDR3aa: CASSPREGETEAFF
CDR3nt: TGTGCCAGCTCACCTCGGGAGGGGGAGACTGAAGCTTTCTTT
v_gene: TRBV18
j_gene: TRBJ1-1
d_gene: .
abundance: .

CDR3aa: CASSLARRDVGQYF
CDR3nt: TGTGCCAGCAGCTTAGCGCGGCGGGACGTAGGGCAGTACTTC
v_gene: TRBV7-2
j_gene: TRBJ2-7
d_gene: .
abundance: .

CDR3aa: CAWSGGRADTQYF
CDR3nt: TGTGCCTGGAGTGGAGGGCGCGCAGATACGCAGTATTTT
v_gene: TRBV30
j_gene: TRBJ2-3
d_gene: .
abundance: .

CDR3aa: CASSLPPRLAGSQNEQFF
CDR3nt: TGTGCCAGCAGCTTACCCCCTAGACTAGCGGGAAGTCAGAATGAGCAGTTCTTC
v_gene: TRBV7-9
j_gene: TRBJ2-1
d_gene: TRBD2
abundance: few

CDR3aa: CASGFYEQYF
CDR3nt: TGTGCCAGCGGCTTCTACGAGCAGTACTTC
v_gene: TRBV27
j_gene: TRBJ2-7
d_gene: .
abundance: .

CDR3aa: CASSEGLAGYTRYF
CDR3nt: TGTGCCAGCAGCGAGGGACTAGCGGGGTATACGCGGTATTTT
v_gene: TRBV5-4
j_gene: TRBJ2-3
d_gene: TRBD2
abundance: .

CDR3aa: CASTTGNTEAFF
CDR3nt: TGCGCCAGCACGACAGGGAACACTGAAGCTTTCTTT
v_gene: TRBV5-1
j_gene: TRBJ1-1
d_gene: .
abundance: .

CDR3aa: CASSLAPANTGELFF
CDR3nt: TGCGCCAGCAGCTTGGCCCCAGCGAACACCGGGGAGCTGTTTTTT
v_gene: TRBV5-1
j_gene: TRBJ2-2
d_gene: .
abundance: .

CDR3aa: CASSSASGSPEQYF
CDR3nt: TGTGCTAGCAGCTCCGCTAGCGGGAGCCCCGAGCAGTACTTC
v_gene: TRBV7-7
j_gene: TRBJ2-7
d_gene: TRBD2
abundance: .

CDR3aa: CASSLGTGNTGELFF
CDR3nt: TGTGCCAGCAGCTTAGGGACAGGGAACACCGGGGAGCTGTTTTTT
v_gene: TRBV7-6
j_gene: TRBJ2-2
d_gene: TRBD1
abundance: .

CDR3aa: CASSLRPTVGNQPQHF
CDR3nt: TGTGCCAGCAGTTTGAGGCCAACCGTCGGCAATCAGCCCCAGCATTTT
v_gene: TRBV28
j_gene: TRBJ1-5
d_gene: .
abundance: .

CDR3aa: CASSGRQGADEKLFF
CDR3nt: TGTGCCAGCAGTGGCCGACAGGGGGCGGATGAAAAACTGTTTTTT
v_gene: TRBV25-1
j_gene: TRBJ1-4
d_gene: TRBD1
abundance: .

CDR3aa: CASSLAQGGYTEAFF
CDR3nt: TGTGCCAGCAGCTTAGCGCAGGGAGGGTACACTGAAGCTTTCTTT
v_gene: TRBV7-9
j_gene: TRBJ1-1
d_gene: .
abundance: once

CDR3aa: CASSRRASGRRETQYF
CDR3nt: TGTGCCAGCAGCCGGCGGGCTAGCGGGAGAAGAGAGACCCAGTACTTC
v_gene: TRBV21-1
j_gene: TRBJ2-5
d_gene: .
abundance: .

CDR3aa: CASSDTRQGGRQDEQFF
CDR3nt: TGTGCCAGCAGTGACACCCGACAAGGAGGGAGACAAGATGAGCAGTTCTTC
v_gene: TRBV2
j_gene: TRBJ2-1
d_gene: .
abundance: .

CDR3aa: CASSFGRRGETQYF
CDR3nt: TGTGCCAGCAGCTTCGGGCGGAGAGGGGAGACCCAGTACTTC
v_gene: TRBV7-2
j_gene: TRBJ2-5
d_gene: .
abundance: .

CDR3aa: CGRRDRHEQYF
CDR3nt: TGTGGGCGGAGGGACAGGCACGAGCAGTACTTC
v_gene: TRBV5-4
j_gene: TRBJ2-7
d_gene: TRBD1
abundance: once

CDR3aa: CATSRLGGVSETQYF
CDR3nt: TGTGCCACCAGCAGGCTAGGGGGCGTTTCGGAGACCCAGTACTTC
v_gene: TRBV15
j_gene: TRBJ2-5
d_gene: TRBD1
abundance: .

CDR3aa: CASSKRDRGADTEAFF
CDR3nt: TGTGCCAGCAGCAAGAGAGACAGGGGTGCCGACACTGAAGCTTTCTTT
v_gene: TRBV21-1
j_gene: TRBJ1-1
d_gene: .
abundance: once

CDR3aa: CSVPRTSGGDNEQFF
CDR3nt: TGCAGCGTACCACGGACTAGCGGAGGGGATAATGAGCAGTTCTTC
v_gene: TRBV29-1
j_gene: TRBJ2-1
d_gene: TRBD2
abundance: .

CDR3aa: CASRDTSGRAREQFF
CDR3nt: TGTGCCAGCAGGGATACTAGCGGGAGGGCGCGTGAGCAGTTCTTC
v_gene: TRBV28
j_gene: TRBJ2-1
d_gene: TRBD2
abundance: .

CDR3aa: CASSSGKANQPQHF
CDR3nt: TGTGCCAGCAGTTCAGGGAAGGCCAATCAGCCCCAGCATTTT
v_gene: TRBV6-5
j_gene: TRBJ1-5
d_gene: .
abundance: .

CDR3aa: CASSPWAGSYEQYF
CDR3nt: TGTGCCAGCAGTCCCTGGGCGGGGTCCTACGAGCAGTACTTC
v_gene: TRBV6-5
j_gene: TRBJ2-7
d_gene: .
abundance: .

CDR3aa: CASSRPRDRAYEQYF
CDR3nt: TGTGCCAGTAGTCGCCCGCGGGACAGGGCCTACGAGCAGTACTTC
v_gene: TRBV19
j_gene: TRBJ2-7
d_gene: TRBD1
abundance: .

CDR3aa: CASSGLGGDTEAFF
CDR3nt: TGTGCCAGCAGTGGACTGGGGGGGGACACTGAAGCTTTCTTT
v_gene: TRBV2
j_gene: TRBJ1-1
d_gene: .
abundance: .

CDR3aa: CASTLGQTGGETQYF
CDR3nt: TGTGCCAGCACTCTTGGACAGACCGGCGGAGAGACCCAGTACTTC
v_gene: TRBV2
j_gene: TRBJ2-5
d_gene: .
abundance: .

CDR3aa: CASSQVTGSYNEQFF
CDR3nt: TGTGCCAGCAGCCAAGTAACAGGCTCCTACAATGAGCAGTTCTTC
v_gene: TRBV14
j_gene: TRBJ2-1
d_gene: .
abundance: .

CDR3aa: CASSLGQGPDTQYF
CDR3nt: TGTGCCAGCAGCCTTGGACAGGGACCAGATACGCAGTATTTT
v_gene: TRBV21-1
j_gene: TRBJ2-3
d_gene: .
abundance: .

CDR3aa: CASSQDRNYEQYF
CDR3nt: TGCGCCAGCAGCCAAGACCGGAACTACGAGCAGTACTTC
v_gene: TRBV4-1
j_gene: TRBJ2-7
d_gene: .
abundance: .

CDR3aa: CASTTLGGADKNIQYF
CDR3nt: TGTGCCAGCACTACACTAGGGGGGGCTGACAAAAACATTCAGTACTTC
v_gene: TRBV28
j_gene: TRBJ2-4
d_gene: .
abundance: .

CDR3aa: CASSLSGLGQGSSYEQYF
CDR3nt: TGTGCCAGCAGCTTAAGTGGTTTAGGGCAGGGTAGCTCCTACGAGCAGTACTTC
v_gene: TRBV11-2
j_gene: TRBJ2-7
d_gene: .
abundance: .

CDR3aa: CASSWTGGANEQFF
CDR3nt: TGCGCCAGCAGCTGGACAGGGGGCGCGAATGAGCAGTTCTTC
v_gene: TRBV5-1
j_gene: TRBJ2-1
d_gene: TRBD1
abundance: .

CDR3aa: CASSKMGWREGRETQYF
CDR3nt: TGTGCCAGCAGCAAAATGGGCTGGCGGGAGGGAAGAGAGACCCAGTACTTC
v_gene: TRBV21-1
j_gene: TRBJ2-5
d_gene: .
abundance: .

CDR3aa: CASSRGSGDRARNEQFF
CDR3nt: TGTGCCAGCAGCCGCGGTTCGGGGGACAGGGCACGCAATGAGCAGTTCTTC
v_gene: TRBV7-9
j_gene: TRBJ2-1
d_gene: TRBD1
abundance: .

CDR3aa: CASLDRVTSEQYF
CDR3nt: TGTGCCAGTTTGGACAGGGTTACTTCCGAGCAGTACTTC
v_gene: TRBV28
j_gene: TRBJ2-7
d_gene: TRBD1
abundance: .

CDR3aa: CASSFLPGLAGYPGELFF
CDR3nt: TGTGCCAGCAGCTTTCTACCGGGACTAGCGGGCTATCCCGGGGAGCTGTTTTTT
v_gene: TRBV7-8
j_gene: TRBJ2-2
d_gene: TRBD2
abundance: .

CDR3aa: CASSHRNGGFF
CDR3nt: TGTGCCAGCAGTCATCGGAACGGAGGGTTCTTC
v_gene: TRBV6-6
j_gene: TRBJ2-1
d_gene: .
abundance: .

CDR3aa: CATSRDGQKNQPQHF
CDR3nt: TGTGCCACCAGCAGAGATGGGCAGAAGAATCAGCCCCAGCATTTT
v_gene: TRBV15
j_gene: TRBJ1-5
d_gene: .
abundance: once

CDR3aa: CASSSFDSSHPPHF
CDR3nt: TGTGCCAGCAGCTCCTTCGACAGTAGCCACCCGCCGCACTTC
v_gene: TRBV5-4
j_gene: TRBJ1-2
d_gene: .
abundance: .

CDR3aa: CASSYGTGGAVQPQHF
CDR3nt: TGTGCCAGCAGTTATGGGACAGGGGGCGCGGTACAGCCCCAGCATTTT
v_gene: TRBV28
j_gene: TRBJ1-5
d_gene: TRBD1
abundance: .

CDR3aa: CASRAPGNTIYF
CDR3nt: TGTGCCAGCAGAGCCCCCGGGAACACCATATATTTT
v_gene: TRBV28
j_gene: TRBJ1-3
d_gene: .
abundance: once

CDR3aa: CASSQAQGAMLGYTF
CDR3nt: TGTGCCAGCAGCCAAGCACAGGGGGCTATGTTAGGCTACACCTTC
v_gene: TRBV7-9
j_gene: TRBJ1-2
d_gene: TRBD1
abundance: .

CDR3aa: CSVLSESGTGELFF
CDR3nt: TGCAGCGTTCTCAGTGAGTCGGGCACCGGGGAGCTGTTTTTT
v_gene: TRBV29-1
j_gene: TRBJ2-2
d_gene: .
abundance: .

CDR3aa: CASSLIGRTYEQYF
CDR3nt: TGTGCCAGCAGTTTAATCGGGAGGACTTACGAGCAGTACTTC
v_gene: TRBV28
j_gene: TRBJ2-7
d_gene: TRBD2
abundance: .

CDR3aa: CASRPGLAGMNTGELFF
CDR3nt: TGTGCCAGCAGACCGGGACTAGCGGGAATGAACACCGGGGAGCTGTTTTTT
v_gene: TRBV5-4
j_gene: TRBJ2-2
d_gene: TRBD2
abundance: .

CDR3aa: CAWTQLRDRALSYATEAFF
CDR3nt: TGTGCCTGGACCCAATTAAGGGACAGGGCCCTCTCGTACGCCACTGAAGCTTTCTTT
v_gene: TRBV30
j_gene: TRBJ1-1
d_gene: TRBD1
abundance: .